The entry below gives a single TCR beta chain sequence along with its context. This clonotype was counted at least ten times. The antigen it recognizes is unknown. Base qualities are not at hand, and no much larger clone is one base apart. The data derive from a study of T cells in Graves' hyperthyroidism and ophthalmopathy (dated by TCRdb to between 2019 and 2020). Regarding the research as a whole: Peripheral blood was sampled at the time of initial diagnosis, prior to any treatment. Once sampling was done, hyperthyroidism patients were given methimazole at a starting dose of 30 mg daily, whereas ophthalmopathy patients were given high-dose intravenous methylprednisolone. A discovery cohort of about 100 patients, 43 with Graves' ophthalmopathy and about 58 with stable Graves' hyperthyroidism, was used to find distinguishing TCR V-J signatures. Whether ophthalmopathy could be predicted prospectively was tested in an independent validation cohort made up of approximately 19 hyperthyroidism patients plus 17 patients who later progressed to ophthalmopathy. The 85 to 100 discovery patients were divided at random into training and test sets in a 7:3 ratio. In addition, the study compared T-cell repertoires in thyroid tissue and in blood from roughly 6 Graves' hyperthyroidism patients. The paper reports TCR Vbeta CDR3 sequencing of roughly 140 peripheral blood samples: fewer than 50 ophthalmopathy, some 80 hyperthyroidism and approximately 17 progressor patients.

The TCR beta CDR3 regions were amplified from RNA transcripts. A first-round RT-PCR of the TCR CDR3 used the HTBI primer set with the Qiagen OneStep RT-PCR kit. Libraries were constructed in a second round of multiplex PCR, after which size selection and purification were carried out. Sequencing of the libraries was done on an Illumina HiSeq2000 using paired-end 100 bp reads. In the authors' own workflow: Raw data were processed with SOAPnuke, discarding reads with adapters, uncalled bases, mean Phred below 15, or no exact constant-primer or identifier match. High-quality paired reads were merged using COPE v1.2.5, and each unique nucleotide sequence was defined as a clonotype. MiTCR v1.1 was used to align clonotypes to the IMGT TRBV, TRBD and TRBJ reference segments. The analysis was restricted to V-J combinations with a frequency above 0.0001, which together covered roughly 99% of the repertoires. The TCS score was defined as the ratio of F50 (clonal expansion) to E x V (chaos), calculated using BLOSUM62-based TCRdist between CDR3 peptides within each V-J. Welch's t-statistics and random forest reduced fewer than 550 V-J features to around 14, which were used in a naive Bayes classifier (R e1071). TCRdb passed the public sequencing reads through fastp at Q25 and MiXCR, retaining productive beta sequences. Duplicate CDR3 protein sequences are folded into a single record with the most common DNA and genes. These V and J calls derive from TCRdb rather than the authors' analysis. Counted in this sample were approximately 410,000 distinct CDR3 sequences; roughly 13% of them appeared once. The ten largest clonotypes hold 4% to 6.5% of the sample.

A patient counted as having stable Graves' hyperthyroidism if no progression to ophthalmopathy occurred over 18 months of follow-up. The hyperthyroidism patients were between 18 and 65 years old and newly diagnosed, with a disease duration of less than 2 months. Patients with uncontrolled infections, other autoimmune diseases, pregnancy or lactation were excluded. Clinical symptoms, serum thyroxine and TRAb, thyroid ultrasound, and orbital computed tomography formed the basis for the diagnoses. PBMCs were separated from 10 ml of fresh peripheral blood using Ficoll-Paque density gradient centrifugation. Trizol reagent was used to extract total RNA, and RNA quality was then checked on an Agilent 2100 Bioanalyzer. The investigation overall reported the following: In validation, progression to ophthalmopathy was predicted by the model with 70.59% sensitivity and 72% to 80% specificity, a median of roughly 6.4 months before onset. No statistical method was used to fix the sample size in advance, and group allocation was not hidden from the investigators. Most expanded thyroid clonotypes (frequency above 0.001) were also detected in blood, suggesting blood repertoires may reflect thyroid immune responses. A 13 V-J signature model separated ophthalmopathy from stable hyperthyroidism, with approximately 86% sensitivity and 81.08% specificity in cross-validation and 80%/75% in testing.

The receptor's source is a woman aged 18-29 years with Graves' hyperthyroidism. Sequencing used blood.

The DNA reads as follows: TGTGCCAGCAGCGTAGGGAGCGGATTATCCTACGAGCAGTACTTC. Its product reads: CASSVGSGLSYEQYF. This sequence uses TRBV9 and TRBJ2-7, and the D gene may be TRBD2, 5 bases matching. The CDR3 contains 15 residues, cysteine and phenylalanine counted. Here the CDR3 DNA is all that survives: 45 bases in frame from base 1. CDR1 and CDR2, per the germline V gene, are SGDLS and YYNGEE. V is reduced by 0 bases and J by 1 base, leaving a spacing of 11 bases between them.